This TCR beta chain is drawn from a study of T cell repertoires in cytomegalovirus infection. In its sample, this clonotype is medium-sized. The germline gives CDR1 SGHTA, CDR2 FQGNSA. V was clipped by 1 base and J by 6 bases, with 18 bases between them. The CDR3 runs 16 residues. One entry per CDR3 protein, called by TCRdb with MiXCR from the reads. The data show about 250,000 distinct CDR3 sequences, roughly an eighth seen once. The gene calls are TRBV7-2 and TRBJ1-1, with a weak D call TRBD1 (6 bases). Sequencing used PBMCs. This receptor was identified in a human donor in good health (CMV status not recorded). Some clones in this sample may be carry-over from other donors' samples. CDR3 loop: CASSLGLGRGSAEAFF. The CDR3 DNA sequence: TGTGCCAGCAGCTTAGGGTTGGGCAGGGGTAGTGCTGAAGCTTTCTTT. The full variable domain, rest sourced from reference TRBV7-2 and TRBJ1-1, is GAGVSQSPSNKVTEKGKDVELRCDPISGHTALYWYRQSLGQGLEFLIYFQGNSAPDKSGLPSDRFSAERTGGSVSTLTIQRTQQEDSAVYLCASSLGLGRGSAEAFFGQGTRLTVV.